The entry that follows covers one T cell receptor beta chain sequence. Its specificity is unknown. CDR1 and CDR2 from the germline V gene are SGDLS and YYNGEE. Trimming shortened V by 6 bases and J by 5 bases, and 17 bases separated the two germline ends. The CDR3 covers 14 residues. Clones were sequenced by immunoSEQ multiplex PCR, and TCRdb holds only the in-frame ones, with some missing. The sample has nearly 90,000 clones; approximately 88% are singletons. The entry originates in a study of T cell responses to AZD1222 COVID-19 vaccine. Study results and limitations: Donors were mostly white British, more females; clonal diversity possibly underestimated. It was only after the peak T cell response that any repertoires were sampled. Baseline serostatus was positive in only a handful of AZD1222 recipients.

This sequence originates from an adult in good health. The V call is TRBV9, the J call TRBJ2-5; D is ambiguous. The sequencing here drew on peripheral blood, taken on day 0 of AZD1222 vaccination. The CDR3 loop is CASNSGSPAETQYF. Written as DNA, the CDR3 is TGTGCCAGCAATTCCGGGTCCCCCGCGGAGACCCAGTACTTC.